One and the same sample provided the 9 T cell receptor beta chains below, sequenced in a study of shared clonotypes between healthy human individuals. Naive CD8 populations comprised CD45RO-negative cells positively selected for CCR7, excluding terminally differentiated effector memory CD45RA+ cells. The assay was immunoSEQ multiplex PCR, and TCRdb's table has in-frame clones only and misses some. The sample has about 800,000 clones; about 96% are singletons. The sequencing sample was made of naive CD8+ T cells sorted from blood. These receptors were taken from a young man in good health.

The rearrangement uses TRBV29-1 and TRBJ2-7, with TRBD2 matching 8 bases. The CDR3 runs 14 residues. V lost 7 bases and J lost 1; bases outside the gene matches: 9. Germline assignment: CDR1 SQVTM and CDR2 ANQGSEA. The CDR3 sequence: CSAGGVDTSYEQYF. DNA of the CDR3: TGCAGCGCCGGGGGGGTCGACACGTCCTACGAGCAGTACTTC.

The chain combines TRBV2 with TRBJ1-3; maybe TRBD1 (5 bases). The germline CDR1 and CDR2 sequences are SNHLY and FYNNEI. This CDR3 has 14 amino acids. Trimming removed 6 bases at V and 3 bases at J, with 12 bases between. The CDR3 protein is CASRGKGRGNTIYF. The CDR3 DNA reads TGTGCCAGCAGGGGGAAGGGGCGTGGAAACACCATATATTTT. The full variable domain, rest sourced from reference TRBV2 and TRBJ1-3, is EPEVTQTPSHQVTQMGQEVILRCVPISNHLYFYWYRQILGQKVEFLVSFYNNEISEKSEIFDDQFSVERPDGSNFTLKIRSTKLEDSAMYFCASRGKGRGNTIYFGEGSWLTVV.

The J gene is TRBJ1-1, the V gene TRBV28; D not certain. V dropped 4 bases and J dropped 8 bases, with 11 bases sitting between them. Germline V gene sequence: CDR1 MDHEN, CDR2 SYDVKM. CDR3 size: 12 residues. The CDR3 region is CASSSTSVEAFF. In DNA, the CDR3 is TGTGCCAGCAGTTCAACATCCGTAGAAGCTTTCTTT.

The CDR3 region has the DNA TGTGCCAGCAGCTTAGATATTTGGGAGGGGACTACGGAAAAACTGTTTTTT. Its protein product is CASSLDIWEGTTEKLFF. V and J are TRBV11-2 and TRBJ1-4; D possibly corresponds to TRBD1 (5 bases). The ends were cut back, 0 bases at V and 8 bases at J, with 19 bases in the middle. The CDR3 is 17 amino acids. Germline V lookup: CDR1 SGHAT, CDR2 FQNNGV.

CDR3 sequence (DNA): TGTGCCAGCAGCTCTGGGGTTTTGAACACTGAAGCTTTCTTT. This gives the protein CASSSGVLNTEAFF. The chain employs TRBV27 and TRBJ1-1; D is uncertain. The V and J ends lost 6 bases and 0 bases respectively, with 11 bases between them. The germline CDR1 and CDR2 sequences are MNHEY and SMNVEV (reference sequence). The CDR3 loop spans 14 amino acids.

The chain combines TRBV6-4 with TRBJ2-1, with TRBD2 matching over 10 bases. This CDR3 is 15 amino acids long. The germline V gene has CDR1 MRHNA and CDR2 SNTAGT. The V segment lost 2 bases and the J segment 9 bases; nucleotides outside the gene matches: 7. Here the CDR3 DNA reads TGTGCCAGCAGTGACAGAGCTAGCGGGAGCCCTGAGCAGTTCTTC. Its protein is CASSDRASGSPEQFF.

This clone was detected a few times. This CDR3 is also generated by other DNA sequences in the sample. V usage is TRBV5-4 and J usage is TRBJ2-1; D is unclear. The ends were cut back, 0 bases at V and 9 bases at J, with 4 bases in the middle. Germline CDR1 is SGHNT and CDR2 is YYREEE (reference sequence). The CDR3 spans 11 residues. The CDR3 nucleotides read TGTGCCAGCAGCTTGGGGGGTGAGCAGTTCTTC. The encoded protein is CASSLGGEQFF.

CDR3 residues: CAARGRGTDTQYF. The CDR3, as DNA: TGTGCCGCTAGAGGGCGGGGCACAGATACGCAGTATTTT. The rearrangement uses TRBV6-5 and TRBJ2-3, with a weak D call TRBD2 (5 bases). The CDR3 consists of 13 residues. Germline V gene lookup returns CDR1 MNHEY and CDR2 SVGAGI. V gave up 11 bases and J gave up 1 base, with 13 bases separating them.

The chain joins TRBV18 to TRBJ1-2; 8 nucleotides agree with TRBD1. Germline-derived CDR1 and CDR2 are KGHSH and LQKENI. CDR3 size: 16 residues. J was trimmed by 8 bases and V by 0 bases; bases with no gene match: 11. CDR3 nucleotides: TGTGCCAGCTCACCACCGGGGACAGGAGCCGATGTCGGCTACACCTTC. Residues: CASSPPGTGADVGYTF.